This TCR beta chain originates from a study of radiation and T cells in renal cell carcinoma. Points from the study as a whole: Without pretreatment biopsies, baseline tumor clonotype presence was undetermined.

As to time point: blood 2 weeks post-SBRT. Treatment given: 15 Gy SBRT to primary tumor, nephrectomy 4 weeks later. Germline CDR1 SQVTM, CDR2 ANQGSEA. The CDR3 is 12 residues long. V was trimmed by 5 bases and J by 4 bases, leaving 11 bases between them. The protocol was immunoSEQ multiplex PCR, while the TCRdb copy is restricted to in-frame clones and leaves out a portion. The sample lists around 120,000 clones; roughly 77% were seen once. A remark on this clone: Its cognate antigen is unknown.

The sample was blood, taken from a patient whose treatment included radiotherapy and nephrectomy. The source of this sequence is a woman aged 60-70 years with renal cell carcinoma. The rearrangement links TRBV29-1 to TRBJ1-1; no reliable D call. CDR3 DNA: TGCAGCGTTTCGAGTGAAGCCACTGAAGCTTTCTTT. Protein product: CSVSSEATEAFF.